A selection of T cell receptor beta chains follows, all from one sample in a study of blood T cell repertoires in COVID-19. Repertoires were generated with immunoSEQ multiplex PCR, while TCRdb's copy carries only in-frame clones and drops some. There are 55,000 to 80,000 clones in the sample; 65% to 80% occur only once, and 18% lies in the top ten. Sample: peripheral blood. The receptors come from a man in his 60s with acute or convalescent COVID-19. Both conserved end residues are part of each CDR3.

j_gene: TRBJ1-1; v_gene: TRBV27; CDR3aa: CASSLSRHPNTEAFF
j_gene: TRBJ2-5; v_gene: TRBV6-1; CDR3aa: CASSEESRRTSGRARETQYF
j_gene: TRBJ2-5; v_gene: TRBV7-2; CDR3aa: CASSLSGTDQETQYF
j_gene: TRBJ1-5; v_gene: TRBV2; CDR3aa: CASSTPGQGQPQHF
j_gene: TRBJ2-5; v_gene: TRBV15; CDR3aa: CATSKAGQGFQETQYF
j_gene: TRBJ2-2; v_gene: TRBV3-1/TRBV3-2; CDR3aa: CASSPIVSIGELFF
j_gene: TRBJ1-1; v_gene: TRBV5-1; CDR3aa: CASSTRQTTEAFF
j_gene: TRBJ2-7; v_gene: TRBV4-2; CDR3aa: CASSQELSDSYEQYF
j_gene: TRBJ2-2; v_gene: TRBV19; CDR3aa: CASNLGGANTGELFF
j_gene: TRBJ2-5; v_gene: TRBV20-1; CDR3aa: CSASPPAGAGETQYF
j_gene: TRBJ2-3; v_gene: TRBV4-2; CDR3aa: CASSLQSLLAGRLPDTQYF
j_gene: TRBJ1-5; v_gene: TRBV11-2; CDR3aa: CASSLTGGQPQHF
j_gene: TRBJ1-2; v_gene: TRBV6-5; CDR3aa: CATKGGGANGYTF
j_gene: TRBJ1-1; v_gene: TRBV24-1; CDR3aa: CATSDNPGTEAFF
j_gene: TRBJ1-2; v_gene: TRBV6-2/TRBV6-3; CDR3aa: CASSYSGTGLGYTF
j_gene: TRBJ1-5; v_gene: TRBV6-6; CDR3aa: CASSGGTGDQPQHF
j_gene: TRBJ2-3; v_gene: TRBV28; CDR3aa: CASRMGWGAGDTQYF
j_gene: TRBJ1-2; v_gene: TRBV6-4; CDR3aa: CASSPQGNSNYGYTF
j_gene: TRBJ2-4; v_gene: TRBV9; CDR3aa: CASPGDRGGSKNIQYF
j_gene: TRBJ2-5; v_gene: TRBV7-8; CDR3aa: CASRTRDRVGETQYF
j_gene: TRBJ1-1; v_gene: TRBV14; CDR3aa: CASSQVYSGTEAFF
j_gene: TRBJ2-2; v_gene: TRBV19; CDR3aa: CASSISLDRATGELFF
j_gene: TRBJ2-1; v_gene: TRBV5-4; CDR3aa: CASSTTSGIYNEQFF
j_gene: TRBJ1-2; v_gene: TRBV28; CDR3aa: CASSFRTRSGYTF
j_gene: TRBJ2-1; v_gene: TRBV7-9; CDR3aa: CASSLVAGVNEQFF
j_gene: TRBJ1-2; v_gene: TRBV19; CDR3aa: CASSINSANYGYTF
j_gene: TRBJ2-3; v_gene: TRBV14; CDR3aa: CASSQDWGNTQYF
j_gene: TRBJ2-3; v_gene: TRBV20-1; CDR3aa: CSASSGGTDTQYF
j_gene: TRBJ2-2; v_gene: TRBV19; CDR3aa: CAGLGAAGELFF
j_gene: TRBJ1-1; v_gene: TRBV4-1; CDR3aa: CASSRREGGTNTEAFF
j_gene: TRBJ1-5; v_gene: TRBV10-3; CDR3aa: CATTGTGGQPQHF
j_gene: TRBJ2-1; v_gene: TRBV7-2; CDR3aa: CASSQGTAKSYNEQFF
j_gene: TRBJ1-5; v_gene: TRBV27; CDR3aa: CASSLLGTGLNQPQHF
j_gene: TRBJ1-2; v_gene: TRBV6-5; CDR3aa: CASIPPGQGWNGYTF
j_gene: TRBJ1-6; v_gene: TRBV5-6; CDR3aa: CASSQLQRPLHF
j_gene: TRBJ2-3; v_gene: TRBV28; CDR3aa: CASSLMVGQGRGTQYF
j_gene: TRBJ2-2; v_gene: TRBV5-1; CDR3aa: CASSLKGGNTGELFF
j_gene: TRBJ2-7; v_gene: TRBV5-1; CDR3aa: CASSLAPTRYEQYF
j_gene: TRBJ2-7; v_gene: TRBV20-1; CDR3aa: CSVGSSYEQYF
j_gene: TRBJ1-1; v_gene: TRBV27; CDR3aa: CASSFGVTEAFF
j_gene: TRBJ1-1; v_gene: TRBV2; CDR3aa: CAGNRVPNTEAFF
j_gene: TRBJ2-7; v_gene: TRBV4-1; CDR3aa: CASSQWEASSYEQYF
j_gene: TRBJ2-7; v_gene: TRBV6-2/TRBV6-3; CDR3aa: CASSPVPSRGLSSYEQYF